These 18 T cell receptor beta chains were all obtained from the same sample, sequenced in a study of PD-1 blockade in classical Hodgkin lymphoma. Assay: immunoSEQ multiplex PCR; the TCRdb copy retains only in-frame clones and omits some. This sample has approximately 60,000 clones, with 70% to 90% found just once. All patients relapsed after autologous stem cell transplantation, and brentuximab vedotin exposure varied. The material was peripheral blood mononuclear cells (PBMCs), obtained at baseline. Receptor source: a human donor with classical Hodgkin lymphoma.

The V call is TRBV5-8, the J call TRBJ1-1; possible D gene TRBD1, 6 bases. V gave up 2 bases and J gave up 6 bases, with 20 bases separating them. This CDR3 comprises 16 residues. CDR1 and CDR2 (germline): SGHTS, YDEGEE. CDR3 sequence: CASSFISGVTSSEAFF. The CDR3 nucleotides are TGTGCCAGCAGCTTTATTTCAGGGGTTACGAGTTCTGAAGCTTTCTTT.

The chain uses TRBV29-1 and TRBJ1-2; the match to TRBD1 covers 7 bases. The V and J ends lost 4 bases and 9 bases, in that order; junction bases with no gene match: 5. This CDR3 is built from 11 residues. CDR1 is SQVTM and CDR2 is ANQGSEA in the germline V gene. Written as DNA, the CDR3 is TGCAGCGTTGGACAGGGTAGGCGCTACACCTTC. Its protein is CSVGQGRRYTF.

The CDR3 here is CASSLVGGATGELFF. CDR3 in DNA: TGTGCCAGCAGCTTAGTAGGGGGCGCGACCGGGGAGCTGTTTTTT. The chain links TRBV7-6 to TRBJ2-2; 7 bases align to TRBD1. The CDR3 runs to 15 residues. In germline, CDR1 is SGHVS, CDR2 FNYEAQ. Losses at the gene ends were 1 base for V and 5 bases for J; bases not matched to a gene: 4.

This rearrangement joins TRBV6-6 to TRBJ2-1; tentative D call: TRBD2 (5 bases). The CDR3 spans 16 residues. Germline CDR1 MNHNY, CDR2 SVGAGI (reference sequence). Trimming left V 0 bases short and J 8 bases short, with 17 bases between. CDR3 loop: CASSYSSFLGSDEQFF. The CDR3 region has the DNA TGTGCCAGCAGTTACTCTAGCTTCCTAGGGAGTGATGAGCAGTTCTTC.

V usage is TRBV11-2 and J usage is TRBJ1-2; the D gene is possibly TRBD1 (5 bases). Trimming removed 2 bases from V and 6 bases from J, with 13 bases in between. Germline CDR1 SGHAT, CDR2 FQNNGV. The CDR3 sequence is 14 residues long. The chain's CDR3 is CASSLFQGEDGYTF. In DNA form, the CDR3 reads TGTGCCAGCAGCTTATTCCAGGGCGAAGATGGCTACACCTTC.

V and J are TRBV4-2 and TRBJ1-1, with D unclear. Per germline, CDR1 LGHNA and CDR2 YNFKEQ. Trimming removed 3 bases from V and 7 bases from J, with 15 bases in between. The CDR3 runs 14 residues. The CDR3: CASSHLRRGGEAFF. The CDR3 DNA follows: TGTGCCAGCAGCCACCTCCGGCGGGGTGGTGAAGCTTTCTTT.

The chain's CDR3 is CASSIGGARDTQYF. The DNA of the CDR3 is TGTGCCAGTAGTATTGGTGGGGCCCGTGATACGCAGTATTTT. The V and J genes are TRBV19 and TRBJ2-3; maybe TRBD1 (5 bases). V gave up 3 bases and J gave up 6 bases, with 13 bases separating them. This CDR3 contains 14 residues. The V gene's germline CDR1 is LNHDA and CDR2 SQIVND (reference sequence). The full variable domain, in which reference TRBV19 and TRBJ2-3 provide the parts outside the CDR3, is DGGITQSPKYLFRKEGQNVTLSCEQNLNHDAMYWYRQDPGQGLRLIYYSQIVNDFQKGDIAEGYSVSREKKESFPLTVTSAQKNPTAFYLCASSIGGARDTQYFGPGTRLTVL.

This chain connects TRBV11-2 to TRBJ1-1; 7 bases match TRBD1. The CDR3 has 13 amino acids. Losses at the gene ends were 3 bases for V and 4 bases for J; bases not matched to a gene: 2. Germline V gives CDR1 SGHAT, CDR2 FQNNGV. CDR3 residues: CASSFRQGTEAFF. The CDR3 DNA reads as TGTGCCAGCAGCTTTAGACAGGGCACTGAAGCTTTCTTT.

The chain combines TRBV2 with TRBJ1-2; D not resolved. The CDR3 has 11 amino acids. Germline V gene lookup returns CDR1 SNHLY and CDR2 FYNNEI. V lost 7 bases to trimming and J lost 0 bases, with 3 bases between them. This CDR3 is CASKPNYGYTF. The CDR3 DNA reads as TGTGCCAGCAAACCTAACTATGGCTACACCTTC.

This chain links TRBV6-6 with TRBJ1-2; D possibly corresponds to TRBD1 (6 bases). Germline CDR1 and CDR2: MNHNY and SVGAGI (reference sequence). The CDR3 covers 15 residues. V was shortened by 4 bases and J by 6 bases, with 18 bases between the two germline ends. CDR3: CASSFDRTSPDGYTF. The CDR3 DNA is TGTGCCAGCAGTTTCGACAGGACTTCTCCGGATGGCTACACCTTC.

V is TRBV6-5 and J is TRBJ2-7, with 11 bases identical to TRBD1. Germline CDR1 reads MNHEY; CDR2 reads SVGAGI. The V segment lost 6 bases and the J segment 4 bases; nucleotides outside the gene matches: 2. This CDR3 spans 13 amino acids. This CDR3 reads CASRGTGGYEQYF. CDR3 sequence (DNA): TGTGCCAGCAGGGGGACAGGGGGATACGAGCAGTACTTC.

Only one count was recorded for this clone. The CDR3 bases are TGTGCCAGTAGTATGGTGGCTACTAGCACAGATACGCAGTATTTT. Its translation is CASSMVATSTDTQYF. The V call is TRBV19, the J call TRBJ2-3; D is unresolved. The CDR3 is 15 residues long. The V end was cut by 3 bases, the J end by 0 bases, with 10 bases between. Germline V gene lookup returns CDR1 LNHDA and CDR2 SQIVND (reference sequence).

V is TRBV30 and J is TRBJ1-3, with TRBD1 matching over 7 bases. CDR3 length equals 13 residues. The germline CDR1 and CDR2 sequences are GTSNPN and SVGIG (reference sequence). The V segment lost 5 bases and the J segment 0 bases; nucleotides outside the gene matches: 1. The CDR3 coding sequence is TGTGCCTGGGGACAGGACTCTGGAAACACCATATATTTT. This codes for CAWGQDSGNTIYF.

The V call is TRBV7-9, the J call TRBJ2-3; 8 nucleotides agree with TRBD2. This CDR3 is built from 16 residues. After removal of 5 bases from V and 6 bases from J, the junction contained 13 bases not matched to a gene. CDR1 SEHNR and CDR2 FQNEAQ come from the germline V gene (reference sequence). Written as DNA, the CDR3 is TGTGCCAGCAGCCGACGGGGCGGGGGGCCGTTGGATACGCAGTATTTT. It translates to CASSRRGGGPLDTQYF.

The V call is TRBV10-3, the J call TRBJ1-2, with D unclear. CDR1 and CDR2 from the germline V gene are ENHRY and SYGVKD. This CDR3 comprises 13 residues. V lost 0 bases and J lost 5, with 7 bases in between. As DNA, the CDR3 is TGTGCCATCAGTGAGTCATCAGAATATGGCTACACCTTC. Amino acids: CAISESSEYGYTF.

The chain is built from TRBV30 and TRBJ2-7; unclear D gene. The germline CDR1 and CDR2 sequences are GTSNPN and SVGIG (reference sequence). The CDR3 has 11 residues. V was trimmed by 5 bases and J by 1 base, leaving 6 bases between them. The CDR3, as DNA: TGTGCCTGGCAGGTGTCCTACGAGCAGTACTTC. Amino acid sequence: CAWQVSYEQYF. Full variable domain (missing parts from reference TRBV30 and TRBJ2-7): SQTIHQWPATLVQPVGSPLSLECTVEGTSNPNLYWYRQAAGRGLQLLFYSVGIGQISSEVPQNLSASRPQDRQFILSSKKLLLSDSGFYLCAWQVSYEQYFGPGTRLTVT.

The chain couples TRBV2 to TRBJ2-7; D gene uncertain. Germline V CDR1 and CDR2: SNHLY, FYNNEI. CDR3 length: 12 residues. Trimming pared 5 bases from V and 2 bases from J, leaving 7 bases between. CDR3 coding DNA: TGTGCCAGCAGTCTGGCCACCTACGAGCAGTACTTC. It encodes CASSLATYEQYF.

The rearrangement uses TRBV27 and TRBJ1-1; TRBD1 is a possible D gene (6 bases). Trimming cost V 4 bases and J 5 bases, with 11 bases left between them. The CDR3 extends over 13 amino acids. CDR1 is MNHEY and CDR2 is SMNVEV in the germline V gene (reference sequence). CDR3 protein: CASSSTGWTEAFF. The CDR3 DNA follows: TGTGCCAGCAGTTCAACAGGGTGGACTGAAGCTTTCTTT.